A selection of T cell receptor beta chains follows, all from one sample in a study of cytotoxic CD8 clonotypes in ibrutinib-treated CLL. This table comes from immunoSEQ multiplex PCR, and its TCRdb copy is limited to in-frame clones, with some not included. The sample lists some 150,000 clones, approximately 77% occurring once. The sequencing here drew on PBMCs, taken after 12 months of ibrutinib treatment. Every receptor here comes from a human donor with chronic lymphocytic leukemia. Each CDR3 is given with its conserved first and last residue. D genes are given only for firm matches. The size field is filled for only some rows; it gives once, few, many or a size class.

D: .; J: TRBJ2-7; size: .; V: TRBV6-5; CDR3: CASSYWGRPGEQYF; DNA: TGTGCCAGCAGTTACTGGGGCAGGCCTGGAGAGCAGTACTTC
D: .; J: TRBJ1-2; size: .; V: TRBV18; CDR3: CASSPRGDYGYTF; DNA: TGTGCCAGCTCACCACGGGGGGACTATGGCTACACCTTC
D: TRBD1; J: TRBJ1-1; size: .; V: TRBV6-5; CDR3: CASSYSGQLNTEAFF; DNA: TGTGCCAGCAGTTACTCGGGACAGCTGAACACTGAAGCTTTCTTT
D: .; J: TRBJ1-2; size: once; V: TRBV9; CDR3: CASSAATGSPYGYTF; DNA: TGTGCCAGCAGCGCGGCTACAGGGTCTCCCTATGGCTACACCTTC
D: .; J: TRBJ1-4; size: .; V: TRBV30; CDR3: CAWLKRTGDVNEKLFF; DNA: TGTGCCTGGCTTAAAAGAACAGGCGACGTTAATGAAAAACTGTTTTTT
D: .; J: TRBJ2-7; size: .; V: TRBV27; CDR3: CASSRTGTPTYEQYF; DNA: TGTGCCAGCAGTCGCACCGGGACGCCAACCTACGAGCAGTACTTC
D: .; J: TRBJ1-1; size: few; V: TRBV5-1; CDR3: CASSLGMVGATEAFF; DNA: TGCGCCAGCAGCTTGGGGATGGTGGGGGCAACTGAAGCTTTCTTT
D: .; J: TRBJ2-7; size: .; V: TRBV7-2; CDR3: CASSLGTITYEQYF; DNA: TGTGCCAGCAGCTTAGGGACTATAACCTACGAGCAGTACTTC
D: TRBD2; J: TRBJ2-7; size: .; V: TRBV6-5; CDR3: CASNPLAGLYEQYF; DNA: TGTGCCAGCAATCCACTAGCGGGGCTCTACGAGCAGTACTTC
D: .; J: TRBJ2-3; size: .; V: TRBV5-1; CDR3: CASSLGVLGGAADTQYF; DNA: TGCGCCAGCAGCTTGGGGGTACTCGGGGGCGCCGCAGATACGCAGTATTTT
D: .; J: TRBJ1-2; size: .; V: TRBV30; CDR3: CAWSDRSANYGYTF; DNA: TGTGCCTGGAGTGACAGGTCAGCTAACTATGGCTACACCTTC
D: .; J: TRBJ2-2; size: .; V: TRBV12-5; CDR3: CASGLDLFESGELFF; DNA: TGTGCTAGTGGTTTGGACCTTTTCGAGTCCGGGGAGCTGTTTTTT
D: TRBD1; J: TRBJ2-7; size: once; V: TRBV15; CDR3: CATSRVGTGRFRVYEQYF; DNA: TGTGCCACCAGCAGAGTAGGGACAGGGCGATTTAGAGTCTACGAGCAGTACTTC
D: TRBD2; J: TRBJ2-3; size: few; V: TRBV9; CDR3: CASSVVLAGGADTQYF; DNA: TGTGCCAGCAGCGTAGTACTAGCGGGAGGAGCAGATACGCAGTATTTT
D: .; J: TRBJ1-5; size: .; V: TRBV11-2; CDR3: CASSSPSQPQHF; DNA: TGTGCCAGCAGCTCACCCAGTCAGCCCCAGCATTTT
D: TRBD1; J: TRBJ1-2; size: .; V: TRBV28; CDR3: CASTKPYSQGAHGYTF; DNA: TGTGCCAGCACCAAACCTTACTCTCAGGGGGCCCATGGCTACACCTTC
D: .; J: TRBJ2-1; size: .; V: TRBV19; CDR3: CASSIVRWDGSIHEQFF; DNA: TGTGCCAGTAGTATAGTACGTTGGGACGGTTCTATTCATGAGCAGTTCTTC